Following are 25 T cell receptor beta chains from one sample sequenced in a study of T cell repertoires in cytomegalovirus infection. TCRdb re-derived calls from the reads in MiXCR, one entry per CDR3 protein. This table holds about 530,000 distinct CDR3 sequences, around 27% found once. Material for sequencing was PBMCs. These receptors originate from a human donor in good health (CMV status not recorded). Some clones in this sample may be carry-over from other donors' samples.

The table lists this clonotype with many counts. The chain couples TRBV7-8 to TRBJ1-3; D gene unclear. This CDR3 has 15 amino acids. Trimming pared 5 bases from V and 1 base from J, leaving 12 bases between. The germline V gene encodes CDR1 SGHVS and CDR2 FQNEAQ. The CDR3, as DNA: TGTGCCAGCAGCCCTAGACGGGGATCTGGAAACACCATATATTTT. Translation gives CASSPRRGSGNTIYF.

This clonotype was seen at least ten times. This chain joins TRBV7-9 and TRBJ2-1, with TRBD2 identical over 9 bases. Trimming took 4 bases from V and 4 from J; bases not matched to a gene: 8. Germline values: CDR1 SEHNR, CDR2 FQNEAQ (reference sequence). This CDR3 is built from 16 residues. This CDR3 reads CASSYPSGGRYNEQFF. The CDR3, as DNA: TGTGCCAGCAGCTACCCCAGCGGGGGGCGATACAATGAGCAGTTCTTC.

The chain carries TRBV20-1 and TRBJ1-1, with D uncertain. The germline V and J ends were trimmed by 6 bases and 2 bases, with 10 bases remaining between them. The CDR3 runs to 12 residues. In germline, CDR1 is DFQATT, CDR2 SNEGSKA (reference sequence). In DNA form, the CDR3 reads TGCAGTGCCCAGCTGGGTAACACTGAAGCTTTCTTT. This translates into CSAQLGNTEAFF.

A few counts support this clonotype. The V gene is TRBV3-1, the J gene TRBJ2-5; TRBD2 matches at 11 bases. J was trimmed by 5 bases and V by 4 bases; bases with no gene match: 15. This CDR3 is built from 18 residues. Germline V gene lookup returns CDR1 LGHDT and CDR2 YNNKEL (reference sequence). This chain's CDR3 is CASSRGGTSGLGRETQYF. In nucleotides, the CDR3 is TGTGCCAGCAGCCGAGGGGGGACTAGCGGATTAGGGAGGGAGACCCAGTACTTC.

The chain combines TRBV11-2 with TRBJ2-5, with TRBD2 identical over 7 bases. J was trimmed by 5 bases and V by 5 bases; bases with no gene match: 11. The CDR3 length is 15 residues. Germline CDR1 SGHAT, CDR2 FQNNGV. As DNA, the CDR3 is TGTGCCAGCAGCCCAGACCGGACTAGTGGTGAGACCCAGTACTTC. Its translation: CASSPDRTSGETQYF.

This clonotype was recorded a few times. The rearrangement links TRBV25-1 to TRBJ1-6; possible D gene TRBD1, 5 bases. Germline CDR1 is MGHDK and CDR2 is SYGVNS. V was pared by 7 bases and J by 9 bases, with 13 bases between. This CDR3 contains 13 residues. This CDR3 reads CASKDQGFSPLHF. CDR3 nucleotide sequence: TGTGCCAGCAAGGACCAGGGTTTTTCACCCCTCCACTTT. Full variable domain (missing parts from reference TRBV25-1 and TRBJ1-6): EADIYQTPRYLVIGTGKKITLECSQTMGHDKMYWYQQDPGMELHLIHYSYGVNSTEKGDLSSESTVSRIRTEHFPLTLESARPSHTSQYLCASKDQGFSPLHFGNGTRLTVT.

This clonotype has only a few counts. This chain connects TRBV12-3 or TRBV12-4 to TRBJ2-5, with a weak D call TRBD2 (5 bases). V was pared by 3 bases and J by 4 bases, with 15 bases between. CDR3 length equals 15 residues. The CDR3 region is CASSFGVGNLETQYF. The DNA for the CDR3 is TGTGCCAGCAGTTTCGGGGTAGGCAATTTAGAGACCCAGTACTTC.

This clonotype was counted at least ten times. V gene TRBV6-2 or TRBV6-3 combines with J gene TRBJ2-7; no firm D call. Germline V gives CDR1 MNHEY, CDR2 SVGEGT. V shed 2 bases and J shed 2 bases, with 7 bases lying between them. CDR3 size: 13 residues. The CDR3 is CASSYGRAYEQYV. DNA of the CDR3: TGTGCCAGCAGTTACGGACGGGCCTACGAGCAGTACGTC.

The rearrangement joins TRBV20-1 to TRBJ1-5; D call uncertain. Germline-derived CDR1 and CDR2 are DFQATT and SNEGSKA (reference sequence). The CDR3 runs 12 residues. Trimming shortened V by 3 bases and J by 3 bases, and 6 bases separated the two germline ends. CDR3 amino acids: CSAREPNQPQHF. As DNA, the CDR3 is TGCAGTGCTAGGGAGCCCAATCAGCCCCAGCATTTT.

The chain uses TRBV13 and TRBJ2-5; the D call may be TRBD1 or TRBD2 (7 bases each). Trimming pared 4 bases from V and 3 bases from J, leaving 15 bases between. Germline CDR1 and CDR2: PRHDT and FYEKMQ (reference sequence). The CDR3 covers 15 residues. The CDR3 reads CASSSGGGGEETQYF. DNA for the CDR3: TGTGCCAGCAGCTCAGGGGGAGGGGGCGAAGAGACCCAGTACTTC.

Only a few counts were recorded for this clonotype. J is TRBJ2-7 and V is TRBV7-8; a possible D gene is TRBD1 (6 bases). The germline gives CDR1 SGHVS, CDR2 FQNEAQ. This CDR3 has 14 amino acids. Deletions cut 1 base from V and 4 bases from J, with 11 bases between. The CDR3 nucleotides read TGTGCCAGCAGCTTAGGGGGGCCCAGATACGAGCAGTACGTC. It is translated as CASSLGGPRYEQYV.

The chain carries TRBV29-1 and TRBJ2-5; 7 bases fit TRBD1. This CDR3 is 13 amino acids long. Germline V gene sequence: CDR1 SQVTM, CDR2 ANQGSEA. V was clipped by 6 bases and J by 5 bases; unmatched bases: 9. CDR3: CSVPTGFQETQYF. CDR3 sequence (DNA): TGCAGCGTCCCGACAGGGTTCCAGGAGACCCAGTACTTC.

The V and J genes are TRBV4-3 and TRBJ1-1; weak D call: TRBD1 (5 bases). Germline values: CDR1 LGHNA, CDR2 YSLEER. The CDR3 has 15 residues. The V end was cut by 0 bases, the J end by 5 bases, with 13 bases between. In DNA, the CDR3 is TGCGCCAGCAGCCAAGATGACAGCGAGGGGACTGAAGCTTTCTTT. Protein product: CASSQDDSEGTEAFF.

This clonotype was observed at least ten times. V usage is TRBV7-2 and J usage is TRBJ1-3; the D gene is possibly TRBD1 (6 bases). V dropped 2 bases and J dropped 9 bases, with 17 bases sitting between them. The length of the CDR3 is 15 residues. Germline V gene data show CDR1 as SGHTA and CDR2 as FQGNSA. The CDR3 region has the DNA TGTGCCAGCAGCTTAAGAGGGACACCCGGGGGCACCATATATTTT. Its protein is CASSLRGTPGGTIYF.

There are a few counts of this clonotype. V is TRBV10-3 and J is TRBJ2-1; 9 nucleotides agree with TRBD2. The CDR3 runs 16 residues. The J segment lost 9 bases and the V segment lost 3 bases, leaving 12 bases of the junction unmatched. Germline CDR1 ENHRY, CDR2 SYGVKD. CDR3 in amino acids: CAISEKVSSGMGEQFF. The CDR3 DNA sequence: TGTGCCATCAGTGAAAAAGTTTCTAGCGGGATGGGTGAGCAGTTCTTC.

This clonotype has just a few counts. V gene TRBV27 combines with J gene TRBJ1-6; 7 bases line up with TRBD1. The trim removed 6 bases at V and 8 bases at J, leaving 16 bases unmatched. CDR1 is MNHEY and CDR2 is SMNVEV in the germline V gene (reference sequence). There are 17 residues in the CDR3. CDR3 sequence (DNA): TGTGCCAGCAGCTCCACGACAGGGTTATATGGTGATTCACCCCTCCACTTT. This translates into CASSSTTGLYGDSPLHF.

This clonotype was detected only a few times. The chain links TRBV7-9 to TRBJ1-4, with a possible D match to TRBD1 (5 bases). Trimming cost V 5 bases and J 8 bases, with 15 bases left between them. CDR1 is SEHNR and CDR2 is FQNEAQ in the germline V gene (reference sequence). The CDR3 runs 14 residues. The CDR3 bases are TGTGCCAGCAGCCAGGACACCACGAGGGAAAAACTGTTTTTT. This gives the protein CASSQDTTREKLFF.

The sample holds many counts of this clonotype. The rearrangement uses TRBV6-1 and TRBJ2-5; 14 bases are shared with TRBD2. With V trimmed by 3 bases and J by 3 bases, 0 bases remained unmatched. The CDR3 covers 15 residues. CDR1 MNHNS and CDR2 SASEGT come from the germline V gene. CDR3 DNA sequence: TGTGCCAGCAGTGAGGGACTAGCGGGAGAAGAGACCCAGTACTTC. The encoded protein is CASSEGLAGEETQYF.

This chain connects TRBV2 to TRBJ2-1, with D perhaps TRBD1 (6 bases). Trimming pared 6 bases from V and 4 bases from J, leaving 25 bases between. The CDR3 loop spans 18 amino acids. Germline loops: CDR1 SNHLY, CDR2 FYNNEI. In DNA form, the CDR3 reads TGTGCCAGCAGCCTCCTGTCAGGGGCTGCTCGACCGTACAATGAGCAGTTCTTC. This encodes CASSLLSGAARPYNEQFF.

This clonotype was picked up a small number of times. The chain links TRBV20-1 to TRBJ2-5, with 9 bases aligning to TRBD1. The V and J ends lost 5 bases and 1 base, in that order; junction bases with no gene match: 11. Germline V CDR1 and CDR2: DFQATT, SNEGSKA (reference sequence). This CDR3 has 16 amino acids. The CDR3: CSAWPIQGAFQETQYF. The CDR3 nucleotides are TGCAGTGCTTGGCCCATACAGGGGGCCTTCCAAGAGACCCAGTACTTC.

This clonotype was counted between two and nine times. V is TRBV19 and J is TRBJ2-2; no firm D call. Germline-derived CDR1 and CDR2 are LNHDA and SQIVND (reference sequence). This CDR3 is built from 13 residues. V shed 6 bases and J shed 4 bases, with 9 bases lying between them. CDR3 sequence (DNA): TGTGCCAGTAGCCTGACCTCCACCGGGGAGCTGTTTTTT. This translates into CASSLTSTGELFF.

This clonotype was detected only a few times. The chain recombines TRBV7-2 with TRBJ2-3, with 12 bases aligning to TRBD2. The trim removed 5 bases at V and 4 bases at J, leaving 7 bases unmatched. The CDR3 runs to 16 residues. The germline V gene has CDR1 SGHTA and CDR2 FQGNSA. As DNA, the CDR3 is TGTGCCAGCAGCAGAAGACTAGCGGGAGACTCAGATACGCAGTATTTT. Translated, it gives CASSRRLAGDSDTQYF.

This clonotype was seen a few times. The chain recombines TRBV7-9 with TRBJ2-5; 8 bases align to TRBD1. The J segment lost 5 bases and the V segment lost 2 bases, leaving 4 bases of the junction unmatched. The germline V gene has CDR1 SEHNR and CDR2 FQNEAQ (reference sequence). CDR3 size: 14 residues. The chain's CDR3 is CASSLPGGLETQYF. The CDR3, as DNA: TGTGCCAGCAGCTTACCAGGGGGCCTTGAGACCCAGTACTTC.

For the CDR3, the DNA is TGCAGCGTTGAACCGACTAGCGGGAGATCTTCCTACAATGAGCAGTTCTTC. Translating gives CSVEPTSGRSSYNEQFF. This sequence joins TRBV29-1 and TRBJ2-1; 12 bases fit TRBD2. CDR1 is SQVTM, CDR2 ANQGSEA, per germline. The CDR3 consists of 17 residues. J lost 1 base, V lost 2 bases, and 6 bases had no gene match.

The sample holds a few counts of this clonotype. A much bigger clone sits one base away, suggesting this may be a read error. The CDR3 bases are TGTGCCACCAGCTTCGGGAGCACAGATACGCAGTATTTT. This codes for CATSFGSTDTQYF. The J gene is TRBJ2-3, the V gene TRBV24-1; no firm D call. The germline V gene has CDR1 KGHDR and CDR2 SFDVKD. This CDR3 has 13 residues. The V and J ends lost 7 bases and 0 bases respectively, with 7 bases between them.